This T cell receptor beta chain was found in a study of blood T cell repertoires in COVID-19. Sequencing used immunoSEQ multiplex PCR; TCRdb keeps in-frame clones, though not all of them. Of under 200,000 clones listed, approximately 85% were seen once; the top ten hold about 1.2%. The V end was cut by 0 bases, the J end by 2 bases, with 14 bases between. Germline V gives CDR1 MGHRA, CDR2 YSYEKL. The CDR3 has 17 amino acids. The chain links TRBV4-1 to TRBJ1-3; D uncertain. Specimen: peripheral blood. The receptor comes from a man in his 60s who had recovered from COVID-19. The CDR3 region is CASSQEGSFYTGNTIYF. DNA for the CDR3: TGCGCCAGCAGCCAAGAGGGCAGCTTTTATACTGGAAACACCATATATTTT.